This T cell receptor (beta chain) was identified in a study of T-cell memory formation after mild COVID-19. Turning to the study itself: Clustering of TCRs was largely donor specific.

TCRdb re-derived calls from the 5' RACE reads in MiXCR, one entry per CDR3 protein. This sample has approximately 100,000 distinct CDR3 sequences; more than 9.5% occur once, and the top ten carry roughly two fifths. J gave up 3 bases and V 2 bases, and 7 bases lay outside the gene matches. The CDR3 has 16 residues. CDR1 is SGHVS, CDR2 FQNEAQ, per germline. This chain joins TRBV7-8 and TRBJ2-1; TRBD2 aligns across 7 bases. The sample consisted of PBMCs or a T cell subset sorted from them (not recorded which). The receptor was derived from a man younger than 35 who had mild COVID-19 (a few samples of this study predate the infection). Cell type and time point are not known. CDR3 DNA sequence: TGTGCCAGCAGCTTATTGCGGCGGGGGTTCTACAATGAGCAGTTCTTC. It codes for CASSLLRRGFYNEQFF.